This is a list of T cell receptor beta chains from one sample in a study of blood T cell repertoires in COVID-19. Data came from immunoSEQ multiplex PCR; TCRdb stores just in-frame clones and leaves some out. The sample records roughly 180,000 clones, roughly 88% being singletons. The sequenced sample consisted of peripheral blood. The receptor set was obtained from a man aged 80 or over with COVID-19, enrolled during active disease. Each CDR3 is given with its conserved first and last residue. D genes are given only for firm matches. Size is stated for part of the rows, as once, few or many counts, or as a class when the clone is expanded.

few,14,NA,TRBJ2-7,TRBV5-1,CASSVKGDSYEQYF,TGCGCCAGCAGCGTGAAGGGGGACTCCTACGAGCAGTACTTC
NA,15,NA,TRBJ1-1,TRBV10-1,CASKSAGPENTEAFF,TGCGCCAGCAAGAGCGCGGGCCCAGAGAACACTGAAGCTTTCTTT
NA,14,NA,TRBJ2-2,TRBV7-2,CASRPDYNTGELFF,TGTGCCAGCAGGCCGGACTATAACACCGGGGAGCTGTTTTTT
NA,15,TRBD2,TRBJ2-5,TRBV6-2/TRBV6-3,CASSVGLAGGETQYF,TGTGCCAGCAGTGTCGGACTAGCGGGGGGTGAGACCCAGTACTTC
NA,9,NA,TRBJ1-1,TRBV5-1,CASSSEAFF,TGCGCCAGCAGCTCGGAAGCTTTCTTT
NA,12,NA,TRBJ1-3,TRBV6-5,CASSVHRDTIYF,TGTGCCAGCTCTGTCCACCGGGACACCATATATTTT
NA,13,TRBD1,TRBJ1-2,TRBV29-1,CSVLTGFRSGYTF,TGCAGCGTTTTGACAGGGTTCCGTTCGGGCTACACCTTC
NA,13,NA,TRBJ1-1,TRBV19,CASTPAMGREAFF,TGTGCCAGTACCCCCGCGATGGGTCGGGAGGCTTTCTTT
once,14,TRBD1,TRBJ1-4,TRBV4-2,CASSQGQGNEKLFF,TGTGCCAGCAGCCAGGGACAGGGGAATGAAAAACTGTTTTTT
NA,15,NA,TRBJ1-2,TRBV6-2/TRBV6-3,CASSYLSEGIGGYTF,TGTGCCAGCAGTTACCTTTCGGAGGGTATAGGTGGCTACACCTTC
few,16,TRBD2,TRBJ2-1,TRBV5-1,CASSLGGTSGVDEQFF,TGCGCCAGCAGCTTGGGTGGGACTAGCGGGGTTGATGAGCAGTTCTTC
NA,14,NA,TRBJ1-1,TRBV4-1,CASSQVLGPTEAFF,TGCGCCAGCAGCCAAGTTCTGGGGCCGACTGAAGCTTTCTTT
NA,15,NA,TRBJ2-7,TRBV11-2,CASSLDVTVAYEQYF,TGTGCCAGCAGCTTAGATGTTACAGTAGCCTACGAGCAGTACTTC
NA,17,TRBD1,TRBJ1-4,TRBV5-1,CASSSRPPGGEGEKLFF,TGCGCCAGCAGCAGTCGCCCCCCAGGGGGAGAGGGTGAAAAACTGTTTTTT
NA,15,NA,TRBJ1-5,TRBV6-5,CASSSAGAYNQPQHF,TGTGCCAGCAGCAGTGCAGGGGCCTACAATCAGCCCCAGCATTTT